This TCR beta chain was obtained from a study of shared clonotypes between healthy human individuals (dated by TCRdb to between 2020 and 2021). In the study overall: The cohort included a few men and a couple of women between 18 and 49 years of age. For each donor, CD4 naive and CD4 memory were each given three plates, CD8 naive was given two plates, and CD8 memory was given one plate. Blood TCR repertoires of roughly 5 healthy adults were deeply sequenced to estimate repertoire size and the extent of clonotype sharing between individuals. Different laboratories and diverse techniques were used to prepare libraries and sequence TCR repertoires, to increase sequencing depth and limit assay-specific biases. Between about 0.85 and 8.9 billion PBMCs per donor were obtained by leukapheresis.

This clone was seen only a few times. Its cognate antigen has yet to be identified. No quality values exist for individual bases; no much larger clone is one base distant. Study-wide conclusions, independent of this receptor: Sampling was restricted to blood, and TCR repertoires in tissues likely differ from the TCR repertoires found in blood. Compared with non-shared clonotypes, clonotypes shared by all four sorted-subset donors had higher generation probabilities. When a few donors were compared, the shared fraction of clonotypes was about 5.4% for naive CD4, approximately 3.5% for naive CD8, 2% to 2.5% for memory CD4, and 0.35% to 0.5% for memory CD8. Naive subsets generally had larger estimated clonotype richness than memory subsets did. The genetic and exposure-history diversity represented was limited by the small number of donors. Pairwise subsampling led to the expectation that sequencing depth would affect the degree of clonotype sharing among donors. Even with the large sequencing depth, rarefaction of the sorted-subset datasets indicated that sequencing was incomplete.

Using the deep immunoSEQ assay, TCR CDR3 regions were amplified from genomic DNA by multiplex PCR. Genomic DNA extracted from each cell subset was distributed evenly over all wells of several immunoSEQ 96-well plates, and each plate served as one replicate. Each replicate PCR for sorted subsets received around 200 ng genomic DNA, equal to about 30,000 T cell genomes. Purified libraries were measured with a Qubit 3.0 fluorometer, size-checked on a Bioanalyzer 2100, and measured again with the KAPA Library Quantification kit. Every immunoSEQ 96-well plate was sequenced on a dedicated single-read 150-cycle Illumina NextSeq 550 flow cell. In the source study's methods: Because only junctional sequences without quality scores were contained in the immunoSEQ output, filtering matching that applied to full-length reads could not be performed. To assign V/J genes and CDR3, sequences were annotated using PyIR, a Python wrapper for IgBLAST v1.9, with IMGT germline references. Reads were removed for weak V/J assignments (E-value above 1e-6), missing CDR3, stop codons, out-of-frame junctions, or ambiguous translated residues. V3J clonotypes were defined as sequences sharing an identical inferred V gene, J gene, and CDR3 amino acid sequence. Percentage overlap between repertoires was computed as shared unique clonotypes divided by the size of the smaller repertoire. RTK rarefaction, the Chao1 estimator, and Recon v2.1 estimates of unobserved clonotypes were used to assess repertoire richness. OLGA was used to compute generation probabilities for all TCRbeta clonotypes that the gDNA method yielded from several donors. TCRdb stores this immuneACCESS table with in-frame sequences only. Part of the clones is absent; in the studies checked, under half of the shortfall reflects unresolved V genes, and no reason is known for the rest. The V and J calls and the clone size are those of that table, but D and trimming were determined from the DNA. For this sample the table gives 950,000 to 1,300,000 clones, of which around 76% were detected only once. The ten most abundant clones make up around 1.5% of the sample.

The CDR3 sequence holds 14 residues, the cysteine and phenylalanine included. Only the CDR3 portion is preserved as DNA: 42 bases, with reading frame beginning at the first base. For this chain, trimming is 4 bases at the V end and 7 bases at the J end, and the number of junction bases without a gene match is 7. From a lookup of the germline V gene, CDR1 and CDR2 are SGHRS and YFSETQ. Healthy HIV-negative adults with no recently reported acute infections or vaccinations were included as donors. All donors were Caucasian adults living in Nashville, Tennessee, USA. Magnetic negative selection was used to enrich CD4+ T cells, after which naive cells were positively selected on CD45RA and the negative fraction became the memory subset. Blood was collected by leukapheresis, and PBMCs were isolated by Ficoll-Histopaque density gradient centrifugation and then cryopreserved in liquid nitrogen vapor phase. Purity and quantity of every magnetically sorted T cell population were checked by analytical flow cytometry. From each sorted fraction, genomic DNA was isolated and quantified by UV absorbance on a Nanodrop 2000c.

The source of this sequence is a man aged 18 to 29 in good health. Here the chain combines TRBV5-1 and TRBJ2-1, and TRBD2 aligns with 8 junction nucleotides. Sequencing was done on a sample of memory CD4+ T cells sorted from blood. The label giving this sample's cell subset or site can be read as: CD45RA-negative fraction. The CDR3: CASSLGLDWNEQFF. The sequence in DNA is TGCGCCAGCAGCCTGGGACTAGATTGGAATGAGCAGTTCTTC.